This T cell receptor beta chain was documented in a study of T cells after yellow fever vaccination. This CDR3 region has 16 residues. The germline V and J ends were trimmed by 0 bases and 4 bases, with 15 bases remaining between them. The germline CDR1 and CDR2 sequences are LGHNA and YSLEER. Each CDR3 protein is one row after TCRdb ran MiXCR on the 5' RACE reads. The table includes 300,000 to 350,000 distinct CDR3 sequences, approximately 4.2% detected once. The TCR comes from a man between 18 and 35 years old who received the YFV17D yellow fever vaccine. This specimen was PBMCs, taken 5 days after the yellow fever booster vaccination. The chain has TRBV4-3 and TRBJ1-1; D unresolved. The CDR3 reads CASSQDSRGFGTEAFF. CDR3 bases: TGCGCCAGCAGCCAAGATAGTCGAGGTTTTGGCACTGAAGCTTTCTTT.